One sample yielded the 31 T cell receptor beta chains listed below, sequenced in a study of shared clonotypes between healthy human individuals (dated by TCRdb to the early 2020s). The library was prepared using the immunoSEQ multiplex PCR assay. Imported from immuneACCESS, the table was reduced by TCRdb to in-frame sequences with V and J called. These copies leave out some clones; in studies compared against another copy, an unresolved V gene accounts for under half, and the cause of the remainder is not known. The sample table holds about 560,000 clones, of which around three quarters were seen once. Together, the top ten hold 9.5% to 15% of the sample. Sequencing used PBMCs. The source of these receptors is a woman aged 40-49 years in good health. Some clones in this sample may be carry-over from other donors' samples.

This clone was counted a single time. CDR3 nucleotides: TGTGCCTTCCAGGGGGCGTTGGGAAACACCATATATTTT. This encodes CAFQGALGNTIYF. The V and J genes are TRBV30 and TRBJ1-3; 8 bases agree with TRBD1. Germline CDR1 and CDR2: GTSNPN and SVGIG (reference sequence). V lost 7 bases and J lost 4; bases outside the gene matches: 6. This CDR3 is 13 amino acids long.

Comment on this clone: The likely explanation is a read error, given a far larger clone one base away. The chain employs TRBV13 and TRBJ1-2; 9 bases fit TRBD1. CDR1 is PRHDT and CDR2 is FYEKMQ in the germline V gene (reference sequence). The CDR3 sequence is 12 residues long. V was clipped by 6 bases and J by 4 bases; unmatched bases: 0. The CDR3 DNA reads TGTGCCAGCAGGACAGGGGGCTATGGCTACACCTTC. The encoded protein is CASRTGGYGYTF.

The CDR3, as DNA: TGCGCCAGCAGCCCTCACGGGCGGGATGAAAAACTGTTTTTT. Protein sequence: CASSPHGRDEKLFF. This sequence joins TRBV4-1 and TRBJ1-4; no firm D call. CDR3 size: 14 residues. The V and J ends lost 4 bases and 6 bases respectively, with 12 bases between them. CDR1 is MGHRA and CDR2 is YSYEKL in the germline V gene.

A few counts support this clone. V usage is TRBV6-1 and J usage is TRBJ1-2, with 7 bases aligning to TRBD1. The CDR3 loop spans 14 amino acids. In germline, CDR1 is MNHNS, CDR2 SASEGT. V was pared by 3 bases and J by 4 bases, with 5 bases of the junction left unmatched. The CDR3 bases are TGTGCCAGCAGTGAGGACAGGATTTCCTATGGCTACACCTTC. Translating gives CASSEDRISYGYTF.

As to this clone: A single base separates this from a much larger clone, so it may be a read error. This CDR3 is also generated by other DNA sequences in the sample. CDR3 DNA sequence: TGCGCCTGGAGTAAAAGGGGTTTACGCTCTGGGGCCAACGTCCTGACTTTC. Translated, it gives CAWSKRGLRSGANVLTF. This chain joins TRBV30 and TRBJ2-6; weak D call: TRBD1 (5 bases). This CDR3 spans 17 amino acids. Germline V gene lookup returns CDR1 GTSNPN and CDR2 SVGIG (reference sequence). The full variable domain, completed using reference TRBV30 and TRBJ2-6, is SQTIHQWPATLVQPVGSPLSLECTVEGTSNPNLYWYRQAAGRGLQLLFYSVGIGQISSEVPQNLSASRPQDRQFILSSKKLLLSDSGFYLCAWSKRGLRSGANVLTFGAGSRLTVL.

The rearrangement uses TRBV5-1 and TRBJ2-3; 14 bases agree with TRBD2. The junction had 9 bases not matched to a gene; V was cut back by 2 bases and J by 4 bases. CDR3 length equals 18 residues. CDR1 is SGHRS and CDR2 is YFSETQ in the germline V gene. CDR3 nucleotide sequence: TGCGCCAGCAGCTTCGGGGGACTAGCGGGAGCAATTGCAGATACGCAGTATTTT. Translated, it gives CASSFGGLAGAIADTQYF.

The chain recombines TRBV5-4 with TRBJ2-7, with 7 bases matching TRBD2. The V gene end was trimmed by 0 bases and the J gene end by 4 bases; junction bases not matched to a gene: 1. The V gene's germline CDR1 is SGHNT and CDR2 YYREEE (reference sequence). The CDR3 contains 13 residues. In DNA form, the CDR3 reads TGTGCCAGCAGCTTGGATAGCGGGTACGAGCAGTACTTC. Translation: CASSLDSGYEQYF. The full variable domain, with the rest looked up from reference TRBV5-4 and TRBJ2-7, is ETGVTQSPTHLIKTRGQQVTLRCSSQSGHNTVSWYQQALGQGPQFIFQYYREEENGRGNFPPRFSGLQFPNYSSELNVNALELDDSALYLCASSLDSGYEQYFGPGTRLTVT.

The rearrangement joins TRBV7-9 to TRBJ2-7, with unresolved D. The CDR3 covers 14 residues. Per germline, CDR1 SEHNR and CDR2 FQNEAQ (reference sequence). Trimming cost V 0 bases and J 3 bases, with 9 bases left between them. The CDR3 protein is CASSLAPLSYEQYF. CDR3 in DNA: TGTGCCAGCAGCTTAGCCCCCCTAAGCTACGAGCAGTACTTC. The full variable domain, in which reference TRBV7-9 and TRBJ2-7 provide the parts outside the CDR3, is DTGVSQNPRHKITKRGQNVTFRCDPISEHNRLYWYRQTLGQGPEFLTYFQNEAQLEKSRLLSDRFSAERPKGSFSTLEIQRTEQGDSAMYLCASSLAPLSYEQYFGPGTRLTVT.

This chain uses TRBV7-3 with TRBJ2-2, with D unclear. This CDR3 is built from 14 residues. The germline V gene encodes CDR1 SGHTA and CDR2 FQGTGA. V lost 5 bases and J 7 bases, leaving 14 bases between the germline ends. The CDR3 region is CASSTNWGIGELFF. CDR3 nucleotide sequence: TGTGCCAGCAGCACAAATTGGGGAATCGGGGAGCTGTTTTTT.

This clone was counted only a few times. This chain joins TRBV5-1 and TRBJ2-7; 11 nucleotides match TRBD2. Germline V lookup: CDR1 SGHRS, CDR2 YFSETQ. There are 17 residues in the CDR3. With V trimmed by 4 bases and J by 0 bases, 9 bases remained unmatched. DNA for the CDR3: TGCGCCAGCAGCCCCGCGGGACTAGCGGACAGCTCCTACGAGCAGTACTTC. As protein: CASSPAGLADSSYEQYF. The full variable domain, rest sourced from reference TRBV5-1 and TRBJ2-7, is KAGVTQTPRYLIKTRGQQVTLSCSPISGHRSVSWYQQTPGQGLQFLFEYFSETQRNKGNFPGRFSGRQFSNSRSEMNVSTLELGDSALYLCASSPAGLADSSYEQYFGPGTRLTVT.

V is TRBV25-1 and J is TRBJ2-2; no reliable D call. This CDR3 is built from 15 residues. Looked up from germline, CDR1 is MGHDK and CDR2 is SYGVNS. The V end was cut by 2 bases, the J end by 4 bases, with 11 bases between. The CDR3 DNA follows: TGTGCCAGCAGTGAACTTCCCGCCGGCACCGGGGAGCTGTTTTTT. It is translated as CASSELPAGTGELFF. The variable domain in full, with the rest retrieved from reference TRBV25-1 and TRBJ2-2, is EADIYQTPRYLVIGTGKKITLECSQTMGHDKMYWYQQDPGMELHLIHYSYGVNSTEKGDLSSESTVSRIRTEHFPLTLESARPSHTSQYLCASSELPAGTGELFFGEGSRLTVL.

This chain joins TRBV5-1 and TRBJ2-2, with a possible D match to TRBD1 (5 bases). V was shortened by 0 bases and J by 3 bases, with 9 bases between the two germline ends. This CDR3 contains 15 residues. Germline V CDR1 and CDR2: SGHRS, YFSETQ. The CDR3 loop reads CASSLAGSHTGELFF. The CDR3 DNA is TGCGCCAGCAGCTTGGCAGGGTCTCACACCGGGGAGCTGTTTTTT.

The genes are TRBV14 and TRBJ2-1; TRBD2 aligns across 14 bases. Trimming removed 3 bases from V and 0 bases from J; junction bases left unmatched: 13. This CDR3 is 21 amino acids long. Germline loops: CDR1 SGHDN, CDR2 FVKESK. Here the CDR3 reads CASSHTLMGLAGVGSYNEQFF. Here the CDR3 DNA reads TGTGCCAGCAGCCACACGCTGATGGGACTAGCGGGAGTCGGCTCCTACAATGAGCAGTTCTTC.

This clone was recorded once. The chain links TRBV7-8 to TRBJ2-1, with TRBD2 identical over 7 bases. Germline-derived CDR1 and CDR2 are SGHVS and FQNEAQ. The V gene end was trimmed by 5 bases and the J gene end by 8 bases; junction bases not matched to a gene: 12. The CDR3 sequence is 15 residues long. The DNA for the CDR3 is TGTGCCAGCAGCCCCCAGGGAGGGCCGAGAGATGAGCAGTTCTTC. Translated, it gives CASSPQGGPRDEQFF.

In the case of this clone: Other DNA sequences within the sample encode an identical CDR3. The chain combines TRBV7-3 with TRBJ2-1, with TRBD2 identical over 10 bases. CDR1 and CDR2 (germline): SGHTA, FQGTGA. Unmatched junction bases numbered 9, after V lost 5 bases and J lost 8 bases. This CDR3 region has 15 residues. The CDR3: CASSPGLAGADEQFF. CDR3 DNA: TGTGCCAGCAGCCCGGGCCTAGCGGGAGCAGATGAGCAGTTCTTC. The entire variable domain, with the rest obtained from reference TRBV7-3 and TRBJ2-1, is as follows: GAGVSQTPSNKVTEKGKYVELRCDPISGHTALYWYRQSLGQGPEFLIYFQGTGAADDSGLPNDRFFAVRPEGSVSTLKIQRTERGDSAVYLCASSPGLAGADEQFFGPGTRLTVL.

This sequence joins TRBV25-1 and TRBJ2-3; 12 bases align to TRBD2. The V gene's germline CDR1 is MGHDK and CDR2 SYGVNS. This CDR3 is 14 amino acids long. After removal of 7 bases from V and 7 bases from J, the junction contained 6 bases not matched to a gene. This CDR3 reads CASTTSGRSHTQYF. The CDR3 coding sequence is TGTGCCAGCACGACTAGCGGGAGATCACATACGCAGTATTTT.

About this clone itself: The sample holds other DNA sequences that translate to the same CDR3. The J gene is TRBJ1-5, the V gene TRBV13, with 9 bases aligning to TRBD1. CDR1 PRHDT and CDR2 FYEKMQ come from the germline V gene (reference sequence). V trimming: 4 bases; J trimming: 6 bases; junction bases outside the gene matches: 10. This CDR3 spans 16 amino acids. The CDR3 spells CASSYSGTGFGQPQHF. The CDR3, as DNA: TGTGCCAGCAGCTACTCCGGGACAGGGTTTGGTCAGCCCCAGCATTTT.

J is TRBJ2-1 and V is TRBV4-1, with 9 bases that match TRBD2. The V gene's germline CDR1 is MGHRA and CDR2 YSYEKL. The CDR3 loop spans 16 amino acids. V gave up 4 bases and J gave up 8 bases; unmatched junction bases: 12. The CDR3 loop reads CASSRGLARERHEQFF. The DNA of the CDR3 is TGCGCCAGCAGCCGAGGACTAGCGAGGGAACGGCATGAGCAGTTCTTC.

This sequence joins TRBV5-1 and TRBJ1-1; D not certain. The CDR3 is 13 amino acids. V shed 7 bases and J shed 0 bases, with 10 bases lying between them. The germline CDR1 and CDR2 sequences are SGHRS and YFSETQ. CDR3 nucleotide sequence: TGCGCCAGCCGAACAGAGATGAACACTGAAGCTTTCTTT. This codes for CASRTEMNTEAFF.

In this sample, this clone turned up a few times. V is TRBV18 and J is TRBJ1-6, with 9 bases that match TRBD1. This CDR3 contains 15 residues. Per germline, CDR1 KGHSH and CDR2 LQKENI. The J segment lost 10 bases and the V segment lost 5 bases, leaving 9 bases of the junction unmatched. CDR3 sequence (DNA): TGTGCCAGCTCAGAAGGGGGGACAGGGAACTCACCCCTCCACTTT. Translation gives CASSEGGTGNSPLHF.

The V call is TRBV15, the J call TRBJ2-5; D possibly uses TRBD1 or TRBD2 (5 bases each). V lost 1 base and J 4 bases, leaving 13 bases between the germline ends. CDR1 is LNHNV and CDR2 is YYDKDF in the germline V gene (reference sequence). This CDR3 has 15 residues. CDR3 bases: TGTGCCACCAGCAGAGTTGCGGTTGGGGGAGAGACCCAGTACTTC. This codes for CATSRVAVGGETQYF.

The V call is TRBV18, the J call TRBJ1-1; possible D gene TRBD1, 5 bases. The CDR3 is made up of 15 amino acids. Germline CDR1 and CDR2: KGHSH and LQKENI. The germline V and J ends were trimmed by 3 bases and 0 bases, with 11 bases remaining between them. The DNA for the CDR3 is TGTGCCAGCTCACCCACACAGGAGATGAACACTGAAGCTTTCTTT. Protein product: CASSPTQEMNTEAFF. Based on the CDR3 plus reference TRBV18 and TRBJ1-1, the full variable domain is NAGVMQNPRHLVRRRGQEARLRCSPMKGHSHVYWYRQLPEEGLKFMVYLQKENIIDESGMPKERFSAEFPKEGPSILRIQQVVRGDSAAYFCASSPTQEMNTEAFFGQGTRLTVV.

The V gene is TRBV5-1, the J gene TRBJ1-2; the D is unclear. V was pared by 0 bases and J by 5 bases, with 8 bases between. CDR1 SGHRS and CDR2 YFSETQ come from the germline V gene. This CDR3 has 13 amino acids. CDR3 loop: CASSLDYGYGYTF. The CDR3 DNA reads TGCGCCAGCAGCTTGGATTACGGATATGGCTACACCTTC.

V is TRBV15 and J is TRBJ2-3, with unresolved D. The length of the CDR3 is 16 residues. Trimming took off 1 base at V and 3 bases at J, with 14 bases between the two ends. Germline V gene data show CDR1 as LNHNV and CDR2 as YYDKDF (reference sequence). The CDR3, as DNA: TGTGCCACCAGCAGAGGTCCCCTACTCTTTACAGATACGCAGTATTTT. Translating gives CATSRGPLLFTDTQYF.

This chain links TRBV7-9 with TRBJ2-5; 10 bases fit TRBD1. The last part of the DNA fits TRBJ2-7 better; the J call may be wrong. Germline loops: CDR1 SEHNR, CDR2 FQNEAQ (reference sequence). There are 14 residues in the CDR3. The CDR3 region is CASSWTGGAYEQYF. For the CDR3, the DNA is TGTGCCAGCAGCTGGACAGGGGGTGCCTACGAGCAGTACTTC.

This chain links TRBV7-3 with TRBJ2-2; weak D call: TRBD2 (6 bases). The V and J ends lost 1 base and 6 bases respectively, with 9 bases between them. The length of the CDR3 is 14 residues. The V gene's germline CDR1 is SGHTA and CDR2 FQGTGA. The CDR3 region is CASSLRGEAGELFF. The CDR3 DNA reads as TGTGCCAGCAGCTTAAGAGGGGAGGCCGGGGAGCTGTTTTTT.

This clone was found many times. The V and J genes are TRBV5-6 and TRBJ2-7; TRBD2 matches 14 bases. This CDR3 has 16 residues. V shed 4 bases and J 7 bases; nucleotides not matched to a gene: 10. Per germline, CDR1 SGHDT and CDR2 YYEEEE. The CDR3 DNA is TGTGCCAGCAGCCCGCCGACTAGCGGGAGGGAGCGTGAGCAGTACTTC. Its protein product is CASSPPTSGREREQYF.

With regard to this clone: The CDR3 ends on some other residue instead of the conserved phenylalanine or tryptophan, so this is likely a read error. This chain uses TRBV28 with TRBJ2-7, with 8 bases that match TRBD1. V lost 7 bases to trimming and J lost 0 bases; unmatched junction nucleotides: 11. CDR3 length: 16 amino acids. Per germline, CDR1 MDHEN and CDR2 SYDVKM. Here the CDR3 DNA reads TGTGCCAGCAACCTAAGTTCCGGGACAGGCTCCTACGAGCAGTACCTC. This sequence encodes CASNLSSGTGSYEQYL.

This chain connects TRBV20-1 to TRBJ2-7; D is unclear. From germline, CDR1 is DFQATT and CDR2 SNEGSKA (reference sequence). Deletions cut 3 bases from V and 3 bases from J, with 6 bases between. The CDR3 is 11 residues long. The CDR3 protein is CSASDRYEQYF. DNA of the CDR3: TGCAGTGCTAGTGATCGCTACGAGCAGTACTTC.

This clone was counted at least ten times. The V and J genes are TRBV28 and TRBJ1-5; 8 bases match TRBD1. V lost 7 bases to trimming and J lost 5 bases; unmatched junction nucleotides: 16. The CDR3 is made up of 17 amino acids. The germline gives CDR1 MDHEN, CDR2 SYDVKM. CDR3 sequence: CASMDRAGYRLHQPQHF. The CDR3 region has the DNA TGTGCCAGCATGGACAGGGCGGGGTATCGGTTACATCAGCCCCAGCATTTT. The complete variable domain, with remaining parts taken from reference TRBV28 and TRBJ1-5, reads DVKVTQSSRYLVKRTGEKVFLECVQDMDHENMFWYRQDPGLGLRLIYFSYDVKMKEKGDIPEGYSVSREKKERFSLILESASTNQTSMYLCASMDRAGYRLHQPQHFGDGTRLSIL.

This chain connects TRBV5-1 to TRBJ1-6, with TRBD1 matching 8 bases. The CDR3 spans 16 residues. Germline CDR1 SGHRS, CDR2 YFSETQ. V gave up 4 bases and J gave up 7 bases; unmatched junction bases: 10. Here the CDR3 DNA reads TGCGCCAGCAGCGACACCACAGGGGGTGGGAATTCACCCCTCCACTTT. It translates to CASSDTTGGGNSPLHF.